The present T cell receptor beta chain was sequenced within a study of blood T cell repertoires in COVID-19. Some clones are missing from TCRdb's copy, which holds only in-frame ones; the method was immunoSEQ multiplex PCR. The sample carries approximately 50,000 clones, around 80% recorded once. This sequence originates from a woman between 50 and 59 years old with acute COVID-19. The sequenced sample consisted of PBMCs or T cells enriched from blood (not recorded which).

This CDR3 is CAISDGQGVSNQPQHF. The CDR3 DNA reads as TGTGCCATCAGTGATGGACAGGGGGTAAGCAATCAGCCCCAGCATTTT. The gene calls are TRBV10-3 and TRBJ1-5, with TRBD1 identical over 10 bases. Germline loops: CDR1 ENHRY, CDR2 SYGVKD. Trimming at V came to 3 bases and at J to 1 base, leaving 3 bases not matched to a gene. This CDR3 region has 16 residues.